This T cell receptor beta chain is from a study of blood T cells in healthy people across ages. Germline V lookup: CDR1 DFQATT, CDR2 SNEGSKA (reference sequence). The V gene lost 3 bases and the J gene lost 6 bases, with 22 bases spanning the gap. There are 16 residues in the CDR3. Details on this clonotype: The antigen remains unidentified.

The second PCR ran about 6 to 12 cycles with a sample-barcoded 5' primer and J-beta primers. Sequencing yielded, for each sample, at least 2.5 million paired-end reads carrying CDR3. TCRdb re-called the 5' RACE reads through MiXCR, storing one row per CDR3 protein. The repertoire includes about 1,000,000 distinct CDR3 sequences, 40% to 55% of them detected once, and approximately 19% sits in the top ten. Sample donors were healthy Caucasian individuals that came from Russia, aged 6 to 90. Findings and limits, study-wide: Considered underestimates were the diversity estimates obtained from one million T cells. Greater diversity and more naive CD4+ cells were seen in long-lived donors than in aged donors.

The chain carries TRBV20-1 and TRBJ2-3, with D possibly TRBD2 on 7 matching bases. The TCR was taken from a woman aged 55-69 years in good health. The sequenced sample was blood. The CDR3 protein is CSASSPIRGLSDTQYF. The CDR3 bases are TGCAGTGCTAGTTCTCCAATCAGGGGACTATCGGATACGCAGTATTTT.